Following are 14 T cell receptor beta chains from one sample sequenced in a study of blood T cell repertoires in COVID-19. The repertoire was sequenced with immunoSEQ multiplex PCR; TCRdb's copy has only in-frame clones and lacks some. The sample lists roughly 380,000 clones, approximately 89% occurring once. Material: peripheral blood. The receptors were sampled from a woman aged 40 to 50 with COVID-19, enrolled during active disease.

The rearrangement uses TRBV7-2 and TRBJ2-1; 7 nucleotides line up with TRBD2. The J segment lost 7 bases and the V segment lost 2 bases, leaving 8 bases of the junction unmatched. This CDR3 has 15 amino acids. Germline V gene data show CDR1 as SGHTA and CDR2 as FQGNSA. The chain's CDR3 is CASSLSGDLRNEQFF. CDR3 sequence (DNA): TGTGCCAGCAGCTTAAGCGGGGACTTACGGAATGAGCAGTTCTTC. The full variable domain, with the rest looked up from reference TRBV7-2 and TRBJ2-1, is GAGVSQSPSNKVTEKGKDVELRCDPISGHTALYWYRQSLGQGLEFLIYFQGNSAPDKSGLPSDRFSAERTGGSVSTLTIQRTQQEDSAVYLCASSLSGDLRNEQFFGPGTRLTVL.

The rearrangement uses TRBV28 and TRBJ1-5; 12 positions match TRBD1. V shed 4 bases, J shed 5 bases, and the junction held 6 bases outside the gene matches. The CDR3 sequence is 16 residues long. Per the germline V gene, CDR1 is MDHEN and CDR2 is SYDVKM. The CDR3 is CASSSGGTGGYQPQHF. CDR3 DNA: TGTGCCAGCAGTTCAGGCGGGACAGGGGGCTATCAGCCCCAGCATTTT.

This sequence joins TRBV7-2 and TRBJ2-1, with 8 bases identical to TRBD1. CDR1 and CDR2 from the germline V gene are SGHTA and FQGNSA. This CDR3 comprises 14 residues. V was pared by 0 bases and J by 9 bases, with 4 bases of the junction left unmatched. The DNA for the CDR3 is TGTGCCAGCAGCTTAGCGCAGGGGGCCGGTGAGCAGTTCTTC. Amino acid sequence: CASSLAQGAGEQFF.

The J gene is TRBJ1-5, the V gene TRBV27, with D possibly TRBD1 on 6 matching bases. The length of the CDR3 is 16 residues. The V and J ends lost 5 bases and 3 bases respectively, with 17 bases between them. Germline V gives CDR1 MNHEY, CDR2 SMNVEV (reference sequence). The CDR3 sequence is CASSARSRGNNQPQHF. In DNA form, the CDR3 reads TGTGCCAGCAGTGCCCGGAGTAGGGGGAACAATCAGCCCCAGCATTTT.

The chain combines TRBV6-2 or TRBV6-3 with TRBJ1-2; D might be TRBD1 (6 bases). V was clipped by 5 bases and J by 0 bases, with 16 bases between them. In germline, CDR1 is MNHEY, CDR2 SVGEGT. This CDR3 contains 16 residues. DNA of the CDR3: TGTGCCAGCAGTCCCCTCTCCGGGACAACTAACTATGGCTACACCTTC. It translates to CASSPLSGTTNYGYTF.

The J gene is TRBJ2-2, the V gene TRBV11-1; D is ambiguous. The CDR3 is 14 amino acids. V lost 4 bases and J 2 bases, leaving 8 bases between the germline ends. Germline values: CDR1 SGHAT, CDR2 FQDESV (reference sequence). The CDR3 loop is CASSSTQNTGELFF. DNA for the CDR3: TGTGCCAGCAGCTCAACACAAAACACCGGGGAGCTGTTTTTT.

The chain employs TRBV9 and TRBJ1-1, with D possibly matching TRBD1 (6 bases). V shed 4 bases and J shed 0 bases, with 10 bases lying between them. The CDR3 totals 14 residues. Germline V CDR1 and CDR2: SGDLS, YYNGEE. The CDR3 DNA is TGTGCCAGCAGCCCCACAGGGTTGAACACTGAAGCTTTCTTT. It translates to CASSPTGLNTEAFF.

The CDR3 here is CASSITGTSGSSGTDTQYF. The DNA of the CDR3 is TGTGCCAGTAGTATCACCGGGACTAGCGGGAGTTCGGGCACAGATACGCAGTATTTT. J is TRBJ2-3 and V is TRBV19; 14 bases fit TRBD2. CDR3 length equals 19 residues. The ends lost 3 bases at V and 1 base at J; junction bases unmatched: 9. CDR1 is LNHDA, CDR2 SQIVND, per germline (reference sequence).

The chain employs TRBV4-1 and TRBJ1-2; tentatively, D is TRBD1 (6 bases). The CDR3 is 15 residues long. Germline assignment: CDR1 MGHRA and CDR2 YSYEKL. The ends were cut back, 1 base at V and 2 bases at J, with 11 bases in the middle. The CDR3 here is CASSQARGANYGYTF. Here the CDR3 DNA reads TGCGCCAGCAGCCAAGCCCGGGGGGCCAACTATGGCTACACCTTC.

The rearrangement uses TRBV15 and TRBJ1-2, with TRBD1 identical over 11 bases. V lost 0 bases, J lost 13 bases, and 10 bases stayed unmatched. This CDR3 is 15 amino acids long. Germline assignment: CDR1 LNHNV and CDR2 YYDKDF (reference sequence). CDR3 sequence: CATSRDNRDRGDSTF. Written as DNA, the CDR3 is TGTGCCACCAGCAGAGATAATCGGGACAGGGGGGATAGCACCTTC.

The chain has TRBV5-1 and TRBJ1-1; 11 bases match TRBD1. Trimming removed 5 bases from V and 10 bases from J; junction bases left unmatched: 7. In germline, CDR1 is SGHRS, CDR2 YFSETQ. This CDR3 is built from 13 residues. CDR3 residues: CASRSVGTGGAFF. The CDR3 DNA is TGCGCCAGCAGATCTGTCGGGACAGGGGGAGCTTTCTTT.

The chain has TRBV4-2 and TRBJ1-1; maybe TRBD1 (5 bases). The CDR3 is made up of 13 amino acids. V gave up 11 bases and J gave up 1 base, with 14 bases separating them. Germline V gene sequence: CDR1 LGHNA, CDR2 YNFKEQ. The CDR3 region has the DNA TGTGCCGGGAGGGGAGGAGGGAACACTGAAGCTTTCTTT. This encodes CAGRGGGNTEAFF.

This clone has more than one count but fewer than ten. V gene TRBV15 combines with J gene TRBJ1-6, with a weak D call TRBD1 (5 bases). The CDR3 extends over 15 amino acids. The V end lost 8 bases, the J end lost 4 bases, and 15 bases lay between the germline ends. Germline V gene lookup returns CDR1 LNHNV and CDR2 YYDKDF (reference sequence). Here the CDR3 DNA reads TGTGCCACCTTAAACGACCGACAGTATAATTCACCCCTCCACTTT. Protein product: CATLNDRQYNSPLHF.

This clone has just one count. The V gene is TRBV30, the J gene TRBJ1-6, with unresolved D. In germline, CDR1 is GTSNPN, CDR2 SVGIG (reference sequence). V lost 3 bases and J lost 7, with 16 bases in between. The CDR3 consists of 15 residues. CDR3 sequence (DNA): TGTGCCTGGAGACCGACGAGGATCGGGAATTCACCCCTCCACTTT. It translates to CAWRPTRIGNSPLHF.